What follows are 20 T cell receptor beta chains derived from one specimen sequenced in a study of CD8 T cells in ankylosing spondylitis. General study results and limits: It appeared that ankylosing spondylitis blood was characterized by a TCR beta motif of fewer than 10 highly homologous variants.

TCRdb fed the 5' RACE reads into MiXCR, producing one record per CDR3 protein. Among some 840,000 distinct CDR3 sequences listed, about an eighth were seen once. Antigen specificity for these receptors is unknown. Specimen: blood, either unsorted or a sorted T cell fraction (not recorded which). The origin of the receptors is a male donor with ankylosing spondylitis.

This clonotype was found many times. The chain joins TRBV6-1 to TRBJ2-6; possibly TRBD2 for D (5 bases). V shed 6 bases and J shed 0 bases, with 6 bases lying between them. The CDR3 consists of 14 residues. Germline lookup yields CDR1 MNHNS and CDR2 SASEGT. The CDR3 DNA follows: TGTGCCAGCAGGCGGGCCTCTGGGGCCAACGTCCTGACTTTC. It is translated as CASRRASGANVLTF.

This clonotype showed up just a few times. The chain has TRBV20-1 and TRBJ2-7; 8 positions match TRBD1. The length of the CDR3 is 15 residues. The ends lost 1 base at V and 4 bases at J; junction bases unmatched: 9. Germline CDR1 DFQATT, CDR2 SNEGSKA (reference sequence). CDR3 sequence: CSARGSQGARYEQYF. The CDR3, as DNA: TGCAGTGCTAGAGGTTCGCAGGGGGCGCGGTACGAGCAGTACTTC.

The CDR3 protein is CASSLDVRTYEQYF. DNA for the CDR3: TGCGCCAGCAGCTTGGATGTCCGAACCTACGAGCAGTACTTC. The J gene is TRBJ2-7, the V gene TRBV5-1; D unresolved. Deletions cut 0 bases from V and 2 bases from J, with 9 bases between. Germline CDR1 reads SGHRS; CDR2 reads YFSETQ. CDR3 length equals 14 residues.

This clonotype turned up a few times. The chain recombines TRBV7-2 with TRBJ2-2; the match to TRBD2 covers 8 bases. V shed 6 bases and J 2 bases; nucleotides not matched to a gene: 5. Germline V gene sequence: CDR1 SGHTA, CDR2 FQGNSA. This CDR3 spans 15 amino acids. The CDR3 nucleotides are TGTGCCAGCAGGGCAGGACTAGCTAACACCGGGGAGCTGTTTTTT. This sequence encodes CASRAGLANTGELFF.

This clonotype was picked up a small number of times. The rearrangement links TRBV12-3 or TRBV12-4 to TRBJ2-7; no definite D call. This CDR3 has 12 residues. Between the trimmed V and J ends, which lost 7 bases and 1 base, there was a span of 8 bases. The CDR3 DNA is TGTGCCAGCACCCTGCGGTCCTACGAGCAGTACTTC. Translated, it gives CASTLRSYEQYF.

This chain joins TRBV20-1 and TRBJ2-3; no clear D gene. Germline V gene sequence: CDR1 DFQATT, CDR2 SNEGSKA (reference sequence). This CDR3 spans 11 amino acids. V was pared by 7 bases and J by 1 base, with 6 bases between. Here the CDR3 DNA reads TGCAGTGGGCTTGGCACAGATACGCAGTATTTT. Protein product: CSGLGTDTQYF.

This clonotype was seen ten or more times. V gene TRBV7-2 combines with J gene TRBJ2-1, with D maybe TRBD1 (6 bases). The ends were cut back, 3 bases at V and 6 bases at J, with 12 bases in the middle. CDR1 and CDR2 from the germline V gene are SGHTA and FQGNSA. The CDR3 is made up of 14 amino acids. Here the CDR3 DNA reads TGTGCCAGCAGCTTGGAACCCAGGGGCAATGAGCAGTTCTTC. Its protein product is CASSLEPRGNEQFF.

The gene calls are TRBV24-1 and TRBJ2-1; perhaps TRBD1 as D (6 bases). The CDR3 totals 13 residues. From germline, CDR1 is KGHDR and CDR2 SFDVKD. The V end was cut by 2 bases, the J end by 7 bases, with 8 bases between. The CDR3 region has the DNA TGTGCCACCAGTGATTCAACAGGGAATGAGCAGTTCTTC. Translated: CATSDSTGNEQFF.

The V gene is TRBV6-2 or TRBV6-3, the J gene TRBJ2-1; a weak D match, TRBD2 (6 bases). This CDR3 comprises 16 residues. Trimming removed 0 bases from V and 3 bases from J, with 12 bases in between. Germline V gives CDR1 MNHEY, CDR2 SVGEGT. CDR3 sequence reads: CASSYSREALYNEQFF. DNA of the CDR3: TGTGCCAGCAGTTACTCGCGGGAAGCTCTCTACAATGAGCAGTTCTTC.

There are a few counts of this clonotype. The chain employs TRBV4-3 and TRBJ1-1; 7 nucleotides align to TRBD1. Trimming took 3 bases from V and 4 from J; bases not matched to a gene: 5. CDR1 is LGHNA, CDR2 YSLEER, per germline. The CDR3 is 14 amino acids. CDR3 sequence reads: CASSQTGRGTEAFF. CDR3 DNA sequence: TGCGCCAGCAGCCAGACAGGGAGGGGCACTGAAGCTTTCTTT.

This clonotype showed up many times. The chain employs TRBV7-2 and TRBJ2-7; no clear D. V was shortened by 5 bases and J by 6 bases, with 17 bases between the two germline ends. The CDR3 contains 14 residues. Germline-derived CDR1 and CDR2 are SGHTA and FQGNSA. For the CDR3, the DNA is TGTGCCAGCAGCCCCATTAGTAGATCGAGCGAGCAGTACTTC. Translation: CASSPISRSSEQYF.

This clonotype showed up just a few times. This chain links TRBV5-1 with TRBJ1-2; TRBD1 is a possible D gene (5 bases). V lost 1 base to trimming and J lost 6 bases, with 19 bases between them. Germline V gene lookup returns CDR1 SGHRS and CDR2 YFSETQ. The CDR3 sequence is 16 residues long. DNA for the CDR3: TGCGCCAGCAGCTTGAAGGGACCGAACTGGGGAAATGGCTACACCTTC. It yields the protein CASSLKGPNWGNGYTF.

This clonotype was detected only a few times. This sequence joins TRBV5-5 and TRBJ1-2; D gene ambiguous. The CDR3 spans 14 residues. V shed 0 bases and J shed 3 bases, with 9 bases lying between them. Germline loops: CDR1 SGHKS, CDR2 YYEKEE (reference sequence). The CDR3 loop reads CASSLELRDYGYTF. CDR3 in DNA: TGTGCCAGCAGCTTGGAATTGCGTGACTATGGCTACACCTTC.

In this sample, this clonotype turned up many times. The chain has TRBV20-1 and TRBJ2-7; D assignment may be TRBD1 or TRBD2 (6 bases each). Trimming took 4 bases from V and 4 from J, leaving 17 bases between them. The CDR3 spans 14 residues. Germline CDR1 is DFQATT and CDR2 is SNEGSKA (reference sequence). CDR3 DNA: TGCAGTGCTACCCCGGGGGCGACCCGTTACGAGCAGTACTTC. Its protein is CSATPGATRYEQYF.

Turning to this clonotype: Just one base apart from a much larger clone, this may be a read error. The CDR3 sequence is CCARRSSSTDTQYF. The DNA of the CDR3 is TGCTGTGCTAGAAGGAGTAGTAGCACAGATACGCAGTATTTT. The V call is TRBV20-1, the J call TRBJ2-3; D unresolved. The CDR3 is 14 residues long. The germline gives CDR1 DFQATT, CDR2 SNEGSKA (reference sequence).

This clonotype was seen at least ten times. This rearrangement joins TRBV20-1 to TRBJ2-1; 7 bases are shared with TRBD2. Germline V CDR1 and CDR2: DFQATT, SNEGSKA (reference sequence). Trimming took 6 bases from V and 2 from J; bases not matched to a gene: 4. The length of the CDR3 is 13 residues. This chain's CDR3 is CSATSGTYNEQFF. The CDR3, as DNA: TGCAGTGCCACAAGCGGGACCTACAATGAGCAGTTCTTC.

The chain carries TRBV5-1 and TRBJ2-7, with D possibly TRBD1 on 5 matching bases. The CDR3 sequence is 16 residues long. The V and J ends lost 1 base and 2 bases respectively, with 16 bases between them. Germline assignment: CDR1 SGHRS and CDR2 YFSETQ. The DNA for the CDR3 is TGCGCCAGCAGCTTGACTTGGACACCTCTAACCTACGAGCAGTACTTC. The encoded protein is CASSLTWTPLTYEQYF. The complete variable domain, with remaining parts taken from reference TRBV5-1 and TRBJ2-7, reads KAGVTQTPRYLIKTRGQQVTLSCSPISGHRSVSWYQQTPGQGLQFLFEYFSETQRNKGNFPGRFSGRQFSNSRSEMNVSTLELGDSALYLCASSLTWTPLTYEQYFGPGTRLTVT.

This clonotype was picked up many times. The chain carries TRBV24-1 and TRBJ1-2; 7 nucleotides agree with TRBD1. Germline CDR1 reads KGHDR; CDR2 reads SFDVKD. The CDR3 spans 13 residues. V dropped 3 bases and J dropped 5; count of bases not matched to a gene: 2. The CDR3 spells CATSDLTGYGYTF. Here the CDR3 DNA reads TGTGCCACCAGTGATCTGACAGGGTATGGCTACACCTTC.

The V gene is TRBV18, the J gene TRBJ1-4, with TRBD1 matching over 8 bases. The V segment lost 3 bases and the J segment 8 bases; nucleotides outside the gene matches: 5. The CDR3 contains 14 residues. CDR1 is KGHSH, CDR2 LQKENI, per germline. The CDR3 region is CASSPTQGGEKLFF. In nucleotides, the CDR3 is TGTGCCAGCTCACCGACACAGGGGGGAGAAAAACTGTTTTTT.

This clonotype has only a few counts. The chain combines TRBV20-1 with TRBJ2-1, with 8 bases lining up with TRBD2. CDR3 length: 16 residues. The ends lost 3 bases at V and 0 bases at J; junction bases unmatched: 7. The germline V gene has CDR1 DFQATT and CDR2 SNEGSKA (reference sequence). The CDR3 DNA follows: TGCAGTGCTAGGTCATCACTAGCGGACTCCTACAATGAGCAGTTCTTC. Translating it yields CSARSSLADSYNEQFF.